One sample yielded the 8 T cell receptor beta chains listed below, sequenced in a study of T cell repertoires in cytomegalovirus infection. Their target antigens are unknown. In TCRdb, the reads were re-called with MiXCR into one record per CDR3 protein. The table records some 480,000 distinct CDR3 sequences, roughly a third of them present only once. The input for sequencing was cultured PBMCs, taken from culture after CMV antigen stimulation. These receptors were taken from a human donor in good health (CMV status not recorded). Some clones in this sample may be carry-over from other donors' samples.

This clonotype has only a few counts. CDR3: CASSLWRGGIQETQYF. In DNA, the CDR3 is TGTGCCAGCAGTTTATGGCGCGGGGGCATTCAAGAGACCCAGTACTTC. V usage is TRBV27 and J usage is TRBJ2-5; the D gene is possibly TRBD2 (7 bases). Trimming removed 1 base at V and 2 bases at J, with 14 bases between. CDR1 is MNHEY, CDR2 SMNVEV, per germline (reference sequence). This CDR3 is built from 16 residues.

This clonotype was counted only a few times. This rearrangement joins TRBV7-3 to TRBJ2-7, with 8 bases that match TRBD1. CDR1 is SGHTA, CDR2 FQGTGA, per germline. The J segment lost 5 bases and the V segment lost 1 base, leaving 4 bases of the junction unmatched. The CDR3 has 14 amino acids. The chain's CDR3 is CASSLRQGSDEQYF. Written as DNA, the CDR3 is TGTGCCAGCAGCTTAAGACAGGGGAGCGACGAGCAGTACTTC.

The V gene is TRBV20-1, the J gene TRBJ2-3; D ambiguous. With 1 base removed from V and 0 bases from J, the gap between germline ends came to 11 bases. CDR3 length: 15 residues. In germline, CDR1 is DFQATT, CDR2 SNEGSKA (reference sequence). This CDR3 is CSARVVELSTDTQYF. The CDR3 DNA reads TGCAGTGCTAGAGTAGTAGAATTGAGCACAGATACGCAGTATTTT.

V and J are TRBV24-1 and TRBJ1-5, with 9 bases matching TRBD1. CDR3 length equals 16 residues. Looked up from germline, CDR1 is KGHDR and CDR2 is SFDVKD. With V trimmed by 3 bases and J by 5 bases, 7 bases remained unmatched. The CDR3: CATSDPHGTGHQPQHF. CDR3 DNA sequence: TGTGCCACCAGTGATCCGCACGGGACAGGGCATCAGCCCCAGCATTTT.

J is TRBJ2-1 and V is TRBV20-1; 7 bases match TRBD2. The CDR3 is 12 amino acids. Germline values: CDR1 DFQATT, CDR2 SNEGSKA (reference sequence). Losses at the gene ends were 3 bases for V and 8 bases for J; bases not matched to a gene: 4. CDR3 sequence (DNA): TGCAGTGCTAGCCCTGGACTAGATGAGCAGTTCTTC. As protein: CSASPGLDEQFF.

A few counts support this clonotype. This rearrangement joins TRBV7-3 to TRBJ1-2, with 8 bases aligning to TRBD1. V trimming: 4 bases; J trimming: 4 bases; junction bases outside the gene matches: 8. This CDR3 is 15 amino acids long. From germline, CDR1 is SGHTA and CDR2 FQGTGA. CDR3 coding DNA: TGTGCCAGCAGCTCACGACAGGGGATGGGCTATGGCTACACCTTC. Its protein product is CASSSRQGMGYGYTF.

This clonotype was picked up a small number of times. V and J are TRBV28 and TRBJ1-2; D ambiguous. Trimming removed 6 bases at V and 1 base at J, with 15 bases between. Germline CDR1 reads MDHEN; CDR2 reads SYDVKM. The CDR3 has 15 amino acids. CDR3 in amino acids: CASSILTRINYGYTF. The DNA for the CDR3 is TGTGCCAGCAGCATACTAACACGAATTAACTATGGCTACACCTTC.

There are many counts of this clonotype. The chain joins TRBV7-2 to TRBJ2-7, with a tentative D call TRBD1 (5 bases). Trimming stripped 3 bases from V and 2 bases from J, with 14 bases between. The germline CDR1 and CDR2 sequences are SGHTA and FQGNSA. This CDR3 spans 15 amino acids. In DNA, the CDR3 is TGTGCCAGCAGCTTTCAAGGCAGGGCCCCCTACGAGCAGTACTTC. Protein sequence: CASSFQGRAPYEQYF.